This T cell receptor beta chain was retrieved from a study of beta chain features in type 1 diabetes. Looking at the study overall: On cell yields, gender and age, patients and healthy donors were similar.

Via the markers CD45RO/CCR7/CD25/CD127/CD95/CD27, stem cell-like memory, regulatory, central memory and naive CD4+ cells were sorted. Expressed TCRB transcripts were sequenced because the isolated RNA had all been reverse transcribed beforehand. An average approximately 4 million reads came from naive, central memory and regulatory T cell samples. Some clones are missing from TCRdb's copy, which holds only in-frame ones; the method was immunoSEQ multiplex PCR. This sample has approximately 140,000 clones, with approximately 9% found just once. General study findings and limits: TCRB CDR3 length was moderately but significantly reduced in all four CD4+ subsets of Type 1 diabetes patients. Naive, central memory and Treg TCRB repertoires appeared more alike in patients than in healthy donors.

In this sample, this clone turned up many times. Its antigen is still unknown. The germline V gene encodes CDR1 KGHSH and CDR2 LQKENI. The V end lost 2 bases, the J end lost 6 bases, and 7 bases lay between the germline ends. The length of the CDR3 is 13 residues. The chain is built from TRBV18 and TRBJ2-2, with a tentative D call TRBD2 (5 bases). This receptor was obtained from a man in his thirties or forties with type 1 diabetes. The sequenced material came from central memory CD4+ T cells from blood. The CDR3 region has the DNA TGTGCCAGCTCACCAAGAGGGCCCGGGGAGCTGTTTTTT. It encodes CASSPRGPGELFF.